One sample yielded the 9 T cell receptor beta chains listed below, sequenced in a study of blood T cell repertoires in COVID-19 (dated by TCRdb to the early 2020s). Libraries were made using the immunoSEQ multiplex PCR assay. TCRdb carries this immuneACCESS record with in-frame sequences only. Its versions omit some clonotypes, under half of them owing to an unresolved V gene in the studies checked, with the rest unexplained. The sample records 160,000 or so clones, around 84% of which are singletons. Of the sample, less than 6.5% falls within the top ten clones. Sequenced sample: peripheral blood. The receptors here all came from a woman between 50 and 59 years old with COVID-19, enrolled during active disease.

The genes are TRBV28 and TRBJ2-5, with 9 bases lining up with TRBD2. The CDR3 sequence is 15 residues long. The J segment lost 4 bases and the V segment lost 6 bases, leaving 9 bases of the junction unmatched. In germline, CDR1 is MDHEN, CDR2 SYDVKM. The CDR3 reads CASSNSGGSTETQYF. CDR3 nucleotide sequence: TGTGCCAGCAGCAATAGCGGGGGATCCACAGAGACCCAGTACTTC. Full variable domain (outside the CDR3, taken from reference TRBV28 and TRBJ2-5): DVKVTQSSRYLVKRTGEKVFLECVQDMDHENMFWYRQDPGLGLRLIYFSYDVKMKEKGDIPEGYSVSREKKERFSLILESASTNQTSMYLCASSNSGGSTETQYFGPGTRLLVL.

This chain connects TRBV5-1 to TRBJ2-6; 7 nucleotides match TRBD1. The germline CDR1 and CDR2 sequences are SGHRS and YFSETQ. After removal of 2 bases from V and 0 bases from J, the junction contained 2 bases not matched to a gene. The CDR3 covers 16 residues. CDR3 region: CASSLQGNSGANVLTF. DNA for the CDR3: TGCGCCAGCAGCTTACAGGGGAACTCTGGGGCCAACGTCCTGACTTTC.

The chain links TRBV9 to TRBJ2-5; 9 positions match TRBD2. This CDR3 contains 19 residues. With V trimmed by 0 bases and J by 5 bases, 17 bases remained unmatched. The germline V gene has CDR1 SGDLS and CDR2 YYNGEE. CDR3 region: CASSVAMISGGGAAETQYF. The CDR3 nucleotides are TGTGCCAGCAGCGTAGCCATGATCTCGGGCGGGGGGGCCGCGGAGACCCAGTACTTC.

The V gene is TRBV6-5, the J gene TRBJ1-1; no reliable D call. This CDR3 region has 14 residues. Looked up from germline, CDR1 is MNHEY and CDR2 is SVGAGI. Trimming took 4 bases from V and 8 from J, leaving 17 bases between them. The CDR3 bases are TGTGCCAGCAGTTCCCGGCCGGAGTGGAAGGAAGCTTTCTTT. Translating gives CASSSRPEWKEAFF.

The CDR3 DNA reads TGCGCCAGCAGCTCTGCCGGCGGGGGCCCCTACGAGCAGTACTTC. Translation: CASSSAGGGPYEQYF. The chain couples TRBV5-1 to TRBJ2-7; D is perhaps TRBD2 (7 bases). The CDR3 runs to 15 residues. V dropped 3 bases and J dropped 2 bases, with 15 bases sitting between them. Germline CDR1 and CDR2: SGHRS and YFSETQ.

The chain couples TRBV7-9 to TRBJ2-4, with TRBD1 as a possible D gene (6 bases). The CDR3 has 17 amino acids. The ends were cut back, 1 base at V and 5 bases at J, with 18 bases in the middle. The germline gives CDR1 SEHNR, CDR2 FQNEAQ (reference sequence). The CDR3, as DNA: TGTGCCAGCAGCTTAGGAGAAGGGACGGCAGGGGAAAACATTCAGTACTTC. Protein sequence: CASSLGEGTAGENIQYF.

V and J are TRBV27 and TRBJ1-1, with D possibly being TRBD1 (6 bases). This CDR3 comprises 15 residues. V was cut by 5 bases and J by 3 bases, with 16 bases left in between. Germline V gene lookup returns CDR1 MNHEY and CDR2 SMNVEV (reference sequence). The CDR3 here is CASSPYRVEDTEAFF. Here the CDR3 DNA reads TGTGCCAGCAGTCCATACAGGGTCGAGGACACTGAAGCTTTCTTT.

CDR3 bases: TGTGCCTGGACCGAAGACAGGGTCAACGGAAACACCATATATTTT. As protein: CAWTEDRVNGNTIYF. The rearrangement uses TRBV30 and TRBJ1-3, with 7 bases lining up with TRBD1. CDR1 is GTSNPN and CDR2 is SVGIG in the germline V gene (reference sequence). Germline trimming cut 4 bases from V and 4 bases from J; bases unmatched to any gene: 10. This CDR3 is built from 15 residues.

CDR3 protein: CASALAGTETQYF. CDR3 nucleotide sequence: TGTGCCAGCGCTCTAGCGGGGACAGAGACCCAGTACTTC. V gene TRBV6-5 combines with J gene TRBJ2-5; 9 positions agree with TRBD2. The CDR3 is made up of 13 amino acids. Unmatched junction bases numbered 5, after V lost 8 bases and J lost 4 bases. Germline CDR1 and CDR2: MNHEY and SVGAGI.